The text below deals with one T cell receptor (beta chain). Which antigen it targets is not known. Base qualities are not at hand, and no much larger clone is one base apart. This specimen comes from a study of OX40 agonist ivuxolimab in advanced cancers. Describing the broader study: Ivuxolimab was a fully human IgG2 agonistic monoclonal antibody targeting the costimulatory receptor OX40 (CD134). The purpose of peripheral TCRbeta sequencing was to test whether ivuxolimab changed TCR sequence diversity and led to clonal T-cell expansion. Intravenous ivuxolimab was administered to patients every 2 weeks at six dose levels: 0.01, 0.1, 0.3, 1.5, 3 and 10 mg/kg. Prior anti-PD-1, anti-PD-L1 or anti-CTLA-4 therapy was permitted, and 40% of dose-escalation patients had received checkpoint inhibitors. Of the approximately 50 dose-escalation patients, hepatocellular carcinoma was present in approximately 20, melanoma in some 15, renal cell carcinoma in 9 and head and neck cancer in 9. Partial responses occurred in three dose-escalation patients: two with cutaneous melanoma and one with hepatocellular carcinoma. The dose-escalation cohort was 82.7% male with a mean age of approximately 60 years, ranging from 23 to 79. The paper reports the monotherapy dose-escalation portion (N of about 50 patients) of the phase I ivuxolimab trial.

To sequence the TCRbeta CDR3 region, genomic DNA was isolated from the sorted cells. The immunoSEQ Assay was used for sequencing of TCRbeta CDR3 regions. Held by TCRdb, this immuneACCESS table contains in-frame sequences only and omits some clones. Under half of the omission traces to an unresolved V gene where checked; the cause of the rest is unknown. This sample is represented by about 26,000 clones; more than 70% of them were singletons. The ten largest account for less than 25% of the sample. What the authors observed across the whole study: At doses of 0.1 to 3.0 mg/kg, clonal expansion of both CD4+ and CD8+ blood T cells was observed from baseline to week 6. The antigen specificity of the clonally expanded peripheral T cells was not determined. After ivuxolimab, CD8+ T cells had more expanded clones than CD4+ T cells on average. Low levels of normalized T-cell clonal expansion were also seen in some patients who did not respond. In the 0.1-3.0 mg/kg groups, partial responders were among the patients with the lowest normalized peripheral clonal expansion, particularly in CD8+ T cells.

The trial excluded patients who had a history of autoimmune disease or who were on systemic immunosuppression. Peripheral blood for TCR sequencing was collected from all dose cohorts at baseline, on cycle 4 day 1, and on cycle 7 day 1. Samples were obtained from an open-label, multicenter, first-in-human phase I dose-escalation trial of ivuxolimab. Adults with locally advanced or metastatic melanoma, renal cell, hepatocellular, or head and neck squamous cell carcinoma were enrolled in the trial. CD4+ and CD8+ T cells were sorted separately from peripheral blood before TCR sequencing. Counted from cysteine to phenylalanine, this CDR3 has 11 amino acids. Only the CDR3 part of the read is kept: 33 bases, read in frame from the first base. The junction carries 4 bases between V and J, which are trimmed by 6 bases and 4 bases respectively. According to the germline V gene, CDR1 reads MDHEN and CDR2 reads SYDVKM.

This sequence uses TRBV28 and TRBJ2-1, with the D gene not clear enough to name. Sequenced material: CD4+ or CD8+ T cells sorted from blood, taken in a trial of the OX40 agonist ivuxolimab. This TCR came from an adult with an advanced solid tumor such as melanoma, head and neck, liver or kidney cancer. The nucleotide sequence reads TGTGCCAGCAGGGAATACAATGAGCAGTTCTTC. This sequence encodes CASREYNEQFF.